This T cell receptor beta chain was retrieved from a study of cytomegalovirus exposure and HLA in healthy donors. In the study overall: Of all 400 or so donors who were genotyped, roughly 81% belonged to the Caucasian-associated ancestry cluster. Study-wide results and caveats: Judged likely to be a sequencing artifact was a cluster of highly shared sequence variants. When a later analysis was performed, an Asian-associated ancestry cluster reportedly had fewer N-insertions than the approximately 700-donor mean. A later analysis revealed that TCR association rates differed between HLA loci, peaking at DRB1 and bottoming out at HLA-C.

On this clone itself: What it binds is not known.

The PCR made use of 60 Vbeta and 13 Jbeta primers. Produced via immunoSEQ multiplex PCR; TCRdb's table is partial and in-frame only. This sample carries about 180,000 clones, over 70% of them seen once, and the ten largest clones take 2.9%. CDR1 is MDHEN, CDR2 SYDVKM, per germline. The V and J ends lost 6 bases and 4 bases, in that order; junction bases with no gene match: 9. The CDR3 is 15 residues long. The specimen was PBMCs. The receptor comes from a male donor in good health and CMV-seronegative. The chain uses TRBV28 and TRBJ2-7, with TRBD2 matching 10 bases. The CDR3 sequence is CASSDIAGGGYEQYF. The CDR3 nucleotides are TGTGCCAGCAGCGATATAGCGGGGGGCGGGTACGAGCAGTACTTC.